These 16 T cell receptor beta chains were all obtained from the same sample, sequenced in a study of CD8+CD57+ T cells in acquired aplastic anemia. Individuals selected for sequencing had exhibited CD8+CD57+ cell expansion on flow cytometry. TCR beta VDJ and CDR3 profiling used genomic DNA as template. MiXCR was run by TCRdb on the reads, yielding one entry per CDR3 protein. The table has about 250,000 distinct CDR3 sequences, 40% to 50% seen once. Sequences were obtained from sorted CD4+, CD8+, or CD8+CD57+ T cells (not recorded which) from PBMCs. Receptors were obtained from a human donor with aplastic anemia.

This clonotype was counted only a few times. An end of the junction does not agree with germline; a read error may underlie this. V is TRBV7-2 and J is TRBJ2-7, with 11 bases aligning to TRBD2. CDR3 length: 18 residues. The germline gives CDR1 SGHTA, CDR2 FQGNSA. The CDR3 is CASSLILAGTSGAYEQHF. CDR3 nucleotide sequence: TGTGCCAGCAGCTTAATCTTAGCCGGGACTAGCGGCGCCTACGAGCAGCACTTC.

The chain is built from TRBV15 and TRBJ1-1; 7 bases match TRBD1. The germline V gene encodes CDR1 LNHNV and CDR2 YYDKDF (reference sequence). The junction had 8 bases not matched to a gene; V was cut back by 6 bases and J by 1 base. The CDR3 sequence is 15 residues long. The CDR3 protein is CATSDSRGANTEAFF. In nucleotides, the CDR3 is TGTGCCACCAGTGACTCCAGGGGGGCGAACACTGAAGCTTTCTTT.

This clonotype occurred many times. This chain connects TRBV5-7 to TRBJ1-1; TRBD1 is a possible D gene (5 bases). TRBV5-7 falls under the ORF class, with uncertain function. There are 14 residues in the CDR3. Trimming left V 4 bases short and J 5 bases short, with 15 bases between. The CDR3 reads CASSKPPGETEAFF. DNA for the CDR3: TGTGCCAGCAGCAAACCCCCGGGGGAGACTGAAGCTTTCTTT.

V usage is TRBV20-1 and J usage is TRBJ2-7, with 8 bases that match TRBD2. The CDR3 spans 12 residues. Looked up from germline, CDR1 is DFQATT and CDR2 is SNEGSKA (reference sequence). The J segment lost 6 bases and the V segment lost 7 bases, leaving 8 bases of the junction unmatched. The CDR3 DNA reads TGCAGTGTTTGGACTAGCTTAAGCGAGCAGTACTTC. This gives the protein CSVWTSLSEQYF.

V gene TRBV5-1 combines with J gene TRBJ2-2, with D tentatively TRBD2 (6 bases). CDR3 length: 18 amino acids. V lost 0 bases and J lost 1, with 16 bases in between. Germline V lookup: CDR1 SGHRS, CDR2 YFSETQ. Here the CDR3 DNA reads TGCGCCAGCAGCTTGGTTGTCGGGAGAGGAGGGAACACCGGGGAGCTGTTTTTT. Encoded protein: CASSLVVGRGGNTGELFF.

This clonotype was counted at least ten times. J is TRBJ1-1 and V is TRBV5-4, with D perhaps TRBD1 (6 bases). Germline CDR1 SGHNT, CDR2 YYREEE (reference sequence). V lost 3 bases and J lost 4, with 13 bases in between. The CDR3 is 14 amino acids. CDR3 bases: TGTGCCAGCAGCTCCACCCGAGGGGGCACTGAAGCTTTCTTT. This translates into CASSSTRGGTEAFF.

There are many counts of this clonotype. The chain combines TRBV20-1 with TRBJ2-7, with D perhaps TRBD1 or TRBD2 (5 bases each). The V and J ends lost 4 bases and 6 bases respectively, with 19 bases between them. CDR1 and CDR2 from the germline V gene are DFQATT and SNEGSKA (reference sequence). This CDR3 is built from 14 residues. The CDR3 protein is CSAIMGVYGIEQYF. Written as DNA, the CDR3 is TGCAGTGCTATAATGGGGGTTTACGGGATCGAGCAGTACTTC.

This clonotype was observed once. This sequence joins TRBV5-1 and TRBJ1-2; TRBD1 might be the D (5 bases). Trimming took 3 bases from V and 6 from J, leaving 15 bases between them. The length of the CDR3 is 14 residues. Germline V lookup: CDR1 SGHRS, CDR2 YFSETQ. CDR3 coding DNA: TGCGCCAGCAGCTCCCCCGCCCAGGGCGATGGCTACACCTTC. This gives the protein CASSSPAQGDGYTF.

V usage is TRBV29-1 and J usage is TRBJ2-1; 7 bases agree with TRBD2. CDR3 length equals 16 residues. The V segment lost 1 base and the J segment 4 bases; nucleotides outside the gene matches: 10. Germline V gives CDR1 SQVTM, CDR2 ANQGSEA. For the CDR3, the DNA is TGCAGCGTTGAAGGGGATAGCGGGCGGGGTTACAATGAGCAGTTCTTC. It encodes CSVEGDSGRGYNEQFF.

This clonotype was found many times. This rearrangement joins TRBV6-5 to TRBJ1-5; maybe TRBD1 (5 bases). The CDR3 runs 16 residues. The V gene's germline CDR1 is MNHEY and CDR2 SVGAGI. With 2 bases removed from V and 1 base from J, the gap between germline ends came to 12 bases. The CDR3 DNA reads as TGTGCCAGCAGTTACGGTGCCGGGGGAAGCAATCAGCCCCAGCATTTT. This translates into CASSYGAGGSNQPQHF.

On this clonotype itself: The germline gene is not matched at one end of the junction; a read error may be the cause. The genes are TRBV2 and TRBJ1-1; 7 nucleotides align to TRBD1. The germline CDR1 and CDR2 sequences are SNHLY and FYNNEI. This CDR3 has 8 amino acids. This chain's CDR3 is CADRTGFF. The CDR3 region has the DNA TGTGCCGACAGGACAGGTTTTTTT.

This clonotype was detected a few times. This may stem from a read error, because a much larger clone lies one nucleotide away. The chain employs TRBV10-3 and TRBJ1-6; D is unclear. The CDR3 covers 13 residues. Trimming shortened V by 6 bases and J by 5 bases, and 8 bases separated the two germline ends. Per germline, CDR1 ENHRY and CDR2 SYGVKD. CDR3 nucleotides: TGTGCCATCAGGGACGAAAATAATTCACCCCTCCACTTT. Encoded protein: CAIRDENNSPLHF.

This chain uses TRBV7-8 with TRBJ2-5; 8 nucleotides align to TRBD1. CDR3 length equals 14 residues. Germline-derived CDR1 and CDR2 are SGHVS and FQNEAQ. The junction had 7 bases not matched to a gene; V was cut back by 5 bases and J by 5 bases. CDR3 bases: TGTGCCAGCAGCGTCCCAGGGGGCTGGGAGACCCAGTACTTC. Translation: CASSVPGGWETQYF.

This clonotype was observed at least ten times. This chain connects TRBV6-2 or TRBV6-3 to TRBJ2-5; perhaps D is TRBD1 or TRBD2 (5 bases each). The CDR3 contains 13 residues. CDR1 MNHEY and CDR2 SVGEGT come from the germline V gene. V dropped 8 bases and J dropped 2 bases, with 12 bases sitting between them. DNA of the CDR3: TGTGCCAGCGTGACGGGGCGGCAAGAGACCCAGTACTTC. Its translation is CASVTGRQETQYF.

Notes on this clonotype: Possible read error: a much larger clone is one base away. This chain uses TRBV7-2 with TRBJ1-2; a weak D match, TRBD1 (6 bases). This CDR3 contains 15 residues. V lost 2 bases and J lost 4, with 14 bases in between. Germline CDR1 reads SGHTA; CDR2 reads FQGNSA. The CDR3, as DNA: TGTGCCAGCAGCTTAACAGGGTCCGCCCTCTATGGCTACACCTTC. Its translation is CASSLTGSALYGYTF.

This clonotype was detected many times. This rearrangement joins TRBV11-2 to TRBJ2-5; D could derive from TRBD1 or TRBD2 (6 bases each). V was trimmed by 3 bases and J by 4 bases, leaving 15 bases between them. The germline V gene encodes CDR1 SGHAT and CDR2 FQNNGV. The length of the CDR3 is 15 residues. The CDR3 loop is CASSLFPGARETQYF. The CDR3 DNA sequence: TGTGCCAGCAGCTTGTTCCCGGGGGCGCGAGAGACCCAGTACTTC.